This entry describes one T cell receptor (beta chain). The sample originates from a study of cytomegalovirus exposure and HLA in healthy donors. Generated by immunoSEQ multiplex PCR, the TCRdb table keeps only in-frame clones and is missing some. The sample yields under 350,000 clones, 80% to 90% seen once. Germline loops: CDR1 GTSNPN, CDR2 SVGIG (reference sequence). The V gene end was trimmed by 5 bases and the J gene end by 0 bases; junction bases not matched to a gene: 13. There are 16 residues in the CDR3. This sequence originates from a woman between 18 and 29 years old in good health and CMV-seronegative. The J gene is TRBJ2-7, the V gene TRBV30; 7 nucleotides align to TRBD2. Sequenced input: PBMCs. The CDR3 DNA follows: TGTGCCTGGGGGGGGGACTACCGACATGGCTCCTACGAGCAGTACTTC. This encodes CAWGGDYRHGSYEQYF.